A selection of T cell receptor beta chains follows, all from one sample in a study of regulatory T cells in long-lasting Graves disease. TCRdb processed the multiplex PCR reads anew with MiXCR; each CDR3 protein has one entry. The table has 300,000 to 350,000 distinct CDR3 sequences, around 20% seen once; the top ten hold over 25%. The sample in question was peripheral blood mononuclear cells (PBMCs), obtained when the disease was refractory, from a patient treated with antithyroid drugs. These receptors were obtained from a female donor with Graves disease. The CDR3 runs from the conserved cysteine through the conserved F or W. A D gene is named only where the DNA matches it firmly.

d_call v_call cdr3_aa
. TRBV28 CASSLVLIRRGPSTDTQYF
. TRBV7-9 CASSFVVLASGETQYF
. TRBV30 CAWMAGVNEKLFF
TRBD1 TRBV2 CASRDSSYGYTF
. TRBV30 CAWRQGAKNIQYF
TRBD1 TRBV2 CASTPMGNRGEQYF
. TRBV6-1 CASSHGQNTEAFF
TRBD1 TRBV24-1 CATSEARPGQGKGETQYF
. TRBV19 CASSAGRVRDTEAFF
. TRBV5-6 CASSWERETQYF
. TRBV4-1 CASSRFLEGYQETQYF
TRBD1 TRBV4-2 CASSQLDRFLEKLFF
. TRBV18 CASSSLGENTEAFF
. TRBV20-1 CSATRATGELFF
. TRBV28 CASSLVRVSYNSPLHF
. TRBV20-1 CSDSSAEAFF
. TRBV19 CASSIVGDYGYTF
. TRBV2 CASSTGTPSDYGYTF
TRBD1 TRBV12-5 CASGLVQVGLTGCNEETQYF
. TRBV27 CASSFGLENSPLHF
. TRBV30 CAWGQVLNTEAFF
. TRBV5-1 CASSLEEPNSPLHF